This passage covers 16 T cell receptor beta chains from one sample sequenced in a study of blood T cell repertoires in COVID-19. Sequencing was performed with immunoSEQ multiplex PCR; in TCRdb, only in-frame clones are kept and a portion is missing. The sample comprises roughly 220,000 clones, about 86% of which are singletons, and over 12% rests with the top ten. Sequenced material: PBMCs or T cells enriched from blood (not recorded which). The origin of the receptors is a woman aged 45-65 years with acute COVID-19.

This clone was seen once. The chain carries TRBV29-1 and TRBJ1-2; 9 bases agree with TRBD1. After removal of 4 bases from V and 4 bases from J, the junction contained 4 bases not matched to a gene. In germline, CDR1 is SQVTM, CDR2 ANQGSEA. This CDR3 comprises 13 residues. The CDR3 sequence: CSVGPTGGYGYTF. In DNA form, the CDR3 reads TGCAGCGTTGGACCGACAGGGGGCTATGGCTACACCTTC.

The V and J genes are TRBV28 and TRBJ2-3; 9 positions match TRBD2. The CDR3 contains 17 residues. Germline CDR1 is MDHEN and CDR2 is SYDVKM. The ends lost 5 bases at V and 0 bases at J; junction bases unmatched: 9. The CDR3 DNA reads TGTGCCAGCAGTCCCTTTCCGACTAGCGGAAGCACAGATACGCAGTATTTT. Its translation: CASSPFPTSGSTDTQYF.

The chain combines TRBV27 with TRBJ2-7; 9 positions match TRBD1. Germline V gives CDR1 MNHEY, CDR2 SMNVEV (reference sequence). This CDR3 is built from 14 residues. With 8 bases clipped from V and 4 bases from J, the junction kept 9 bases outside the gene matches. CDR3 in amino acids: CASYPGTGPYEQYF. CDR3 nucleotides: TGTGCCAGCTATCCCGGGACAGGGCCATACGAGCAGTACTTC.

This chain links TRBV19 with TRBJ1-5; TRBD1 matches at 9 bases. The junction had 6 bases not matched to a gene; V was cut back by 7 bases and J by 5 bases. Germline CDR1 is LNHDA and CDR2 is SQIVND (reference sequence). This CDR3 spans 14 amino acids. The CDR3 DNA follows: TGTGCCAGTACCTGGACAGGGGCGCATCAGCCCCAGCATTTT. Amino acid sequence: CASTWTGAHQPQHF.

The CDR3 DNA follows: TGTGCCAGCACCTCCGGGACATTCACCCCCTCCTACGAGCAGTACTTC. It encodes CASTSGTFTPSYEQYF. The rearrangement joins TRBV28 to TRBJ2-7, with a weak D call TRBD1 (6 bases). CDR1 is MDHEN, CDR2 SYDVKM, per germline. The CDR3 totals 16 residues. Between the trimmed V and J ends, which lost 7 bases and 0 bases, there was a span of 19 bases.

The J gene is TRBJ1-3, the V gene TRBV7-8; D remains ambiguous. Trimming cost V 8 bases and J 4 bases, with 9 bases left between them. Germline V gene lookup returns CDR1 SGHVS and CDR2 FQNEAQ. The CDR3 loop spans 12 amino acids. CDR3 amino acids: CASGSRGNTIYF. The CDR3 region has the DNA TGTGCCAGCGGCTCTCGGGGAAACACCATATATTTT.

The V call is TRBV28, the J call TRBJ1-5; D gene uncertain. Germline assignment: CDR1 MDHEN and CDR2 SYDVKM. This CDR3 is built from 12 residues. Trimming cost V 2 bases and J 6 bases, with 5 bases left between them. This chain's CDR3 is CASSLQVQPQHF. The CDR3 bases are TGTGCCAGCAGTTTACAGGTTCAGCCCCAGCATTTT.

This clone has only a few counts. Here the CDR3 DNA reads TGTGCCAGCAGTTTACTTGGGACACAAAACACTGAAGCTTTCTTT. Its protein product is CASSLLGTQNTEAFF. V is TRBV28 and J is TRBJ1-1; a weak D match, TRBD1 (6 bases). Trimming pared 2 bases from V and 2 bases from J, leaving 12 bases between. CDR1 MDHEN and CDR2 SYDVKM come from the germline V gene. The CDR3 has 15 residues.

The chain employs TRBV15 and TRBJ2-4; 8 bases are shared with TRBD1. Germline assignment: CDR1 LNHNV and CDR2 YYDKDF (reference sequence). After removal of 1 base from V and 0 bases from J, the junction contained 2 bases not matched to a gene. The CDR3 loop spans 16 amino acids. DNA of the CDR3: TGTGCCACCAGCAGAGGACAGGGGCTAGCCAAAAACATTCAGTACTTC. This encodes CATSRGQGLAKNIQYF.

DNA of the CDR3: TGTGCCAGTAGTATTGGAACAGGGGACTATGGCTACACCTTC. It is translated as CASSIGTGDYGYTF. The chain carries TRBV19 and TRBJ1-2; 7 bases align to TRBD1. Trimming took 3 bases from V and 3 from J; bases not matched to a gene: 4. In germline, CDR1 is LNHDA, CDR2 SQIVND (reference sequence). CDR3 size: 14 residues.

The count of this clone is one. The V call is TRBV27, the J call TRBJ2-1; 14 bases are a match to TRBD2. V dropped 5 bases and J dropped 3; count of bases not matched to a gene: 12. The V gene's germline CDR1 is MNHEY and CDR2 SMNVEV (reference sequence). There are 19 residues in the CDR3. CDR3 in amino acids: CASSVGLAGARLFYNEQFF. The CDR3 DNA is TGTGCCAGCAGTGTGGGACTAGCGGGAGCCCGTTTATTCTACAATGAGCAGTTCTTC.

V usage is TRBV7-8 and J usage is TRBJ2-2; 10 bases fit TRBD2. The V gene end was trimmed by 5 bases and the J gene end by 6 bases; junction bases not matched to a gene: 12. Germline V gene data show CDR1 as SGHVS and CDR2 as FQNEAQ. CDR3 length: 17 amino acids. CDR3 sequence reads: CASSRGGLAGVAGELFF. In nucleotides, the CDR3 is TGTGCCAGCAGCCGAGGGGGCCTAGCGGGAGTCGCCGGGGAGCTGTTTTTT.

The chain recombines TRBV5-1 with TRBJ1-1; perhaps TRBD1 as D (5 bases). In germline, CDR1 is SGHRS, CDR2 YFSETQ. Trimming cost V 3 bases and J 5 bases, with 11 bases left between them. This CDR3 has 13 amino acids. The CDR3 DNA follows: TGCGCCAGCAGCTCCCCAGGGAAGACTGAAGCTTTCTTT. This codes for CASSSPGKTEAFF.

This clone was seen more than once but under ten times. V and J are TRBV6-1 and TRBJ2-1; possible D gene TRBD2, 6 bases. V dropped 1 base and J dropped 9 bases, with 10 bases sitting between them. CDR1 is MNHNS and CDR2 is SASEGT in the germline V gene. The CDR3 contains 13 residues. CDR3 sequence (DNA): TGTGCCAGCAGTGAAGAAGGGAGGAGTGAGCAGTTCTTC. Amino acid sequence: CASSEEGRSEQFF.

J is TRBJ2-1 and V is TRBV5-1, with 7 nucleotides matching TRBD1. The CDR3 loop spans 14 amino acids. V lost 4 bases and J lost 5; bases outside the gene matches: 6. CDR1 SGHRS and CDR2 YFSETQ come from the germline V gene. CDR3 DNA sequence: TGCGCCAGCAGCAGCGGACAGGCCAACAATGAGCAGTTCTTC. Translation: CASSSGQANNEQFF. The variable domain in full, with the rest retrieved from reference TRBV5-1 and TRBJ2-1, is KAGVTQTPRYLIKTRGQQVTLSCSPISGHRSVSWYQQTPGQGLQFLFEYFSETQRNKGNFPGRFSGRQFSNSRSEMNVSTLELGDSALYLCASSSGQANNEQFFGPGTRLTVL.

V gene TRBV27 combines with J gene TRBJ2-7; tentative D call: TRBD2 (7 bases). This CDR3 is built from 15 residues. CDR1 MNHEY and CDR2 SMNVEV come from the germline V gene (reference sequence). V was trimmed by 4 bases and J by 0 bases, leaving 13 bases between them. The CDR3 loop reads CASSSRGAPSYEQYF. The DNA of the CDR3 is TGTGCCAGCAGTTCCCGGGGGGCCCCCTCCTACGAGCAGTACTTC.